The source of this T cell receptor (beta chain) is a study of cytomegalovirus exposure and HLA in healthy donors. Points from the study as a whole: Most CMV-associated TCR beta chains were later found to appear HLA-restricted. Among TCR beta chains, those listed as cytomegalovirus-associated numbered around 180. Reports state that TCR beta sequences accurately predicted most subjects' HLA-A and HLA-B alleles.

In the case of this clone: The antigen remains undetermined.

The PCR employed 60 Vbeta primers together with 13 Jbeta primers. Method: immunoSEQ multiplex PCR; TCRdb's copy keeps in-frame clones and lacks some. The table shows around 200,000 clones, with 86% occurring only once. V was cut by 0 bases and J by 7 bases, with 9 bases left in between. This CDR3 region has 14 residues. Germline values: CDR1 SGHAT, CDR2 FQDESV (reference sequence). The TCR comes from a woman in her twenties or thirties in good health and CMV-seronegative. J is TRBJ2-2 and V is TRBV11-1; D perhaps matches TRBD2 (5 bases). Material for sequencing was PBMCs. The DNA of the CDR3 is TGTGCCAGCAGCTTAGCGATGGGAGTCGGGGAGCTGTTTTTT. It is translated as CASSLAMGVGELFF.